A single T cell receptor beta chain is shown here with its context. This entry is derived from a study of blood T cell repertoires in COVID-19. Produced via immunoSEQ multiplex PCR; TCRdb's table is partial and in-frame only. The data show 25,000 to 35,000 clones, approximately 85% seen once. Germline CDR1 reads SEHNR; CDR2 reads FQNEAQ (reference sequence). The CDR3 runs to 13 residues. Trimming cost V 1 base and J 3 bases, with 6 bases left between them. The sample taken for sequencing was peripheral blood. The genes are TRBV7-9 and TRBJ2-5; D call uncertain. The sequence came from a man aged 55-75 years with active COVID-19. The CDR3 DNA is TGTGCCAGCAGCTTAGTTCCGGAAGAGACCCAGTACTTC. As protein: CASSLVPEETQYF. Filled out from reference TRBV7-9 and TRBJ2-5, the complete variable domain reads DTGVSQNPRHKITKRGQNVTFRCDPISEHNRLYWYRQTLGQGPEFLTYFQNEAQLEKSRLLSDRFSAERPKGSFSTLEIQRTEQGDSAMYLCASSLVPEETQYFGPGTRLLVL.